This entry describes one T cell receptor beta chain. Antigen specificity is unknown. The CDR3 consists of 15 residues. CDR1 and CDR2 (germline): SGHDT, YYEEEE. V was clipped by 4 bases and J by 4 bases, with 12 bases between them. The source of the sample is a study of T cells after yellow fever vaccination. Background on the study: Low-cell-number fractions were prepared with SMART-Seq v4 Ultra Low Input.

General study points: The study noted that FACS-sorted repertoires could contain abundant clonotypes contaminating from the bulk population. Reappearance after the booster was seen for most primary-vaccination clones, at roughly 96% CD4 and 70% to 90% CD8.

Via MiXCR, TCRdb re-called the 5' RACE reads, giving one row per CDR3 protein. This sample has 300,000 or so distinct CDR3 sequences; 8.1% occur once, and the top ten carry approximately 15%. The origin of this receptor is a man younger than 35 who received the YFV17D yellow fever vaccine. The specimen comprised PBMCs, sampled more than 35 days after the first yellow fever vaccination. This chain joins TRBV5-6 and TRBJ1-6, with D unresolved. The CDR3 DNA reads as TGTGCCAGCAGCCTCGACGGACTGTATAATTCACCCCTCCACTTT. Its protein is CASSLDGLYNSPLHF.